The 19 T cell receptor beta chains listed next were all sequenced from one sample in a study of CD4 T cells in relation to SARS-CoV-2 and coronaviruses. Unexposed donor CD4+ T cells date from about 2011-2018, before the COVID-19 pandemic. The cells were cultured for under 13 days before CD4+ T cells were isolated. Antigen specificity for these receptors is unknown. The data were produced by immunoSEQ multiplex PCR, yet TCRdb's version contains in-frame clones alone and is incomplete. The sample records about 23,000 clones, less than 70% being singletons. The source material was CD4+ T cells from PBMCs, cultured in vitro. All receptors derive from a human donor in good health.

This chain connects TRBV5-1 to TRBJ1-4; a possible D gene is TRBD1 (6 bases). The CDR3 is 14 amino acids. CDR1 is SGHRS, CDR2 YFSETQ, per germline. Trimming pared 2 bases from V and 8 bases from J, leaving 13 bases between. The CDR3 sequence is CASSFTGRDEKLFF. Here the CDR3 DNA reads TGCGCCAGCAGCTTTACAGGGCGGGACGAAAAACTGTTTTTT.

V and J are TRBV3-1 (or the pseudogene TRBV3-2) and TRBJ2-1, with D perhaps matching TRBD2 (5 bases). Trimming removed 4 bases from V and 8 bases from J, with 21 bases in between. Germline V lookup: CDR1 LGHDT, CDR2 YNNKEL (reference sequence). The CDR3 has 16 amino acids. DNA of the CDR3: TGTGCCAGCAGCCCGATGAGCGGTTGGAGGTGGCATGAGCAGTTCTTC. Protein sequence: CASSPMSGWRWHEQFF.

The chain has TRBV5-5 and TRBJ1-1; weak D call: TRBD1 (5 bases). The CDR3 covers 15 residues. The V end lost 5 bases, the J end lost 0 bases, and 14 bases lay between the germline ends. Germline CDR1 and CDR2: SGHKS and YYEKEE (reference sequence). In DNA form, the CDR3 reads TGTGCCAGCAGTTTGACAGCCCTTTTGAACACTGAAGCTTTCTTT. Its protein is CASSLTALLNTEAFF.

The CDR3 reads CASSQEIIRISVKNTQYF. The CDR3 nucleotides read TGCGCCAGCAGCCAAGAAATAATCAGGATTAGCGTCAAGAATACGCAGTATTTT. The J gene is TRBJ2-3, the V gene TRBV4-3; D might be TRBD2 (5 bases). Germline CDR1 is LGHNA and CDR2 is YSLEER. Trimming stripped 0 bases from V and 7 bases from J, with 23 bases between. This CDR3 has 18 residues.

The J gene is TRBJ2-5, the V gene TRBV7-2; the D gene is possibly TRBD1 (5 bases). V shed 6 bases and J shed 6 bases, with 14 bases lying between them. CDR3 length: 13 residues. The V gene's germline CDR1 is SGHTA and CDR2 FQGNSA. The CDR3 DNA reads TGTGCCAGCAGTTCGCAGGGAATACAGACCCAGTACTTC. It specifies CASSSQGIQTQYF.

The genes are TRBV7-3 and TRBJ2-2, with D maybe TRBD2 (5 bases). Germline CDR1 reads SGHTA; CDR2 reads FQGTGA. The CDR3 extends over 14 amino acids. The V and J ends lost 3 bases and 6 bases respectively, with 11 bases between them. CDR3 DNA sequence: TGTGCCAGCAGCTTTAGGCCCGGGGCCGGGGAGCTGTTTTTT. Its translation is CASSFRPGAGELFF.

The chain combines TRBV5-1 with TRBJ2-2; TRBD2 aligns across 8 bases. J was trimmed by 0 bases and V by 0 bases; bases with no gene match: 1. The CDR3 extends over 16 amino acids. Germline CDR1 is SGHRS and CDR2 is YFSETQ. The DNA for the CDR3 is TGCGCCAGCAGCTTGGAGGGACTAGCGAACACCGGGGAGCTGTTTTTT. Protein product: CASSLEGLANTGELFF.

This chain's CDR3 is CASSQLEILGASIQFF. CDR3 in DNA: TGCGCCAGCAGCCAACTTGAAATCCTAGGAGCTAGTATACAGTTCTTC. The V and J genes are TRBV4-1 and TRBJ2-1; unclear D gene. Germline CDR1 MGHRA, CDR2 YSYEKL. This CDR3 has 16 residues. V was trimmed by 2 bases and J by 13 bases, leaving 24 bases between them.

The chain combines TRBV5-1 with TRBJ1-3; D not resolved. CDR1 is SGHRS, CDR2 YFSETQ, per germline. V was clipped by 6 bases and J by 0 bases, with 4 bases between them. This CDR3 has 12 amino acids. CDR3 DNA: TGCGCCAGCACGGCCTCTGGAAACACCATATATTTT. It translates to CASTASGNTIYF.

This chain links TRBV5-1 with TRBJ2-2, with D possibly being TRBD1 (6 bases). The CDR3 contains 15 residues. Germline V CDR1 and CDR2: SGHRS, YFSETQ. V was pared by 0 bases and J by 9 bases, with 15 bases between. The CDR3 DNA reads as TGCGCCAGCAGCTTGGGTCCAGGGGTTAGTCGGGAGCTGTTTTTT. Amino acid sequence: CASSLGPGVSRELFF.

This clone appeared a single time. CDR3 nucleotides: TGTGCCAGCTCACCACTTCGGACGGAATACAATGAGCAGTTCTTC. Amino acid sequence: CASSPLRTEYNEQFF. V usage is TRBV18 and J usage is TRBJ2-1; unclear D gene. CDR1 is KGHSH and CDR2 is LQKENI in the germline V gene. The CDR3 runs 15 residues. V was pared by 1 base and J by 4 bases, with 11 bases between. The full variable domain, in which reference TRBV18 and TRBJ2-1 provide the parts outside the CDR3, is NAGVMQNPRHLVRRRGQEARLRCSPMKGHSHVYWYRQLPEEGLKFMVYLQKENIIDESGMPKERFSAEFPKEGPSILRIQQVVRGDSAAYFCASSPLRTEYNEQFFGPGTRLTVL.

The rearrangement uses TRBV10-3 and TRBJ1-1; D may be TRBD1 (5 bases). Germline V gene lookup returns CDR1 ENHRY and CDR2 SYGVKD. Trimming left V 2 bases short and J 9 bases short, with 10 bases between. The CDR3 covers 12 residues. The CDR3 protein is CAISERTDKAFF. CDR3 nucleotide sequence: TGTGCCATCAGTGAGAGAACGGACAAAGCTTTCTTT.

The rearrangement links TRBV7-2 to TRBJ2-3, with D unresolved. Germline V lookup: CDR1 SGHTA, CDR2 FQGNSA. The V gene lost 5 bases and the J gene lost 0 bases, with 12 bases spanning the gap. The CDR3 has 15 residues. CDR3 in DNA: TGTGCCAGCAGCCAACGACCCCGGAGCACAGATACGCAGTATTTT. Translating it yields CASSQRPRSTDTQYF.

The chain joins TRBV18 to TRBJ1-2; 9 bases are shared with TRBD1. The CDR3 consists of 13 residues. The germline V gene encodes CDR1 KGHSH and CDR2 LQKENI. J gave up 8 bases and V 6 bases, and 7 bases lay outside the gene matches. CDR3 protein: CASSRDRDGGYTF. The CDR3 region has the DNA TGTGCCAGCTCGCGGGACAGGGATGGGGGCTACACCTTC.

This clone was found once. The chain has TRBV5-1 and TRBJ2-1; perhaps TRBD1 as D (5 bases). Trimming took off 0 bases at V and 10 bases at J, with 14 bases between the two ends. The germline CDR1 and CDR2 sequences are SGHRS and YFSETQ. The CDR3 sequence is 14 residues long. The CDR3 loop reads CASSLESTTEEQFF. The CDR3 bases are TGCGCCAGCAGCTTGGAATCAACGACAGAAGAGCAGTTCTTC.

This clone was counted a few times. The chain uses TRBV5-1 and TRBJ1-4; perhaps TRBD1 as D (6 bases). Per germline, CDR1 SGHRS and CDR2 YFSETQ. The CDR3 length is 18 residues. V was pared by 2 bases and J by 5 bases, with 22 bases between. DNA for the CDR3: TGCGCCAGCAGCTTACGGGGGCCCGTACAGGGTACGAATGAAAAACTGTTTTTT. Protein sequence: CASSLRGPVQGTNEKLFF.

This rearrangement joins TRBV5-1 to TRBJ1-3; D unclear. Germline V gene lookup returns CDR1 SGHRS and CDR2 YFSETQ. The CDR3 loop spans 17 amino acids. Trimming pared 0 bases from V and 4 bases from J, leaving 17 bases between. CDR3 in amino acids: CASSLDGPWASGNTIYF. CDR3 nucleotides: TGCGCCAGCAGCTTGGATGGACCATGGGCTTCGGGAAACACCATATATTTT.

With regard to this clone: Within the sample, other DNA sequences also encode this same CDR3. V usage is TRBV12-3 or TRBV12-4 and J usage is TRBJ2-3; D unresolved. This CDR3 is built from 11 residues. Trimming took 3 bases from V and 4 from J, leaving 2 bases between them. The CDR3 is CASSFADTQYF. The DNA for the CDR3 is TGTGCCAGCAGTTTTGCAGATACGCAGTATTTT.

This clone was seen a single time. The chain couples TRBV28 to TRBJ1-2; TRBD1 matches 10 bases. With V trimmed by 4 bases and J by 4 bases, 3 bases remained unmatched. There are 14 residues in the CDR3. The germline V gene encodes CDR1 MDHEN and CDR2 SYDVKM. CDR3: CASSWGQGSYGYTF. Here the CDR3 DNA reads TGTGCCAGCAGTTGGGGACAGGGGAGCTATGGCTACACCTTC.